The 13 T cell receptor beta chains given below trace back to one sample, sequenced in a study of cytomegalovirus exposure and HLA in healthy donors. Some clones are missing from TCRdb's copy, which holds only in-frame ones; the method was immunoSEQ multiplex PCR. The profile shows fewer than 200,000 clones, 86% of them singletons. Specimen: PBMCs. The receptors come from a woman between 18 and 29 years old in good health and CMV-seronegative.

V is TRBV7-2 and J is TRBJ2-2, with D tentatively TRBD1 (6 bases). V was shortened by 7 bases and J by 6 bases, with 12 bases between the two germline ends. Germline V lookup: CDR1 SGHTA, CDR2 FQGNSA. The CDR3 extends over 13 amino acids. The CDR3 nucleotides are TGTGCCAGCAACCCAGGGGTAGCCGGGGAGCTGTTTTTT. Translating it yields CASNPGVAGELFF.

The chain recombines TRBV7-3 with TRBJ2-2, with 9 bases fitting TRBD1. This CDR3 has 16 residues. Germline CDR1 is SGHTA and CDR2 is FQGTGA. The V segment lost 5 bases and the J segment 2 bases; nucleotides outside the gene matches: 6. The CDR3 nucleotides are TGTGCCAGCAGCCCCCCGGGACAGGGAAACACCGGGGAGCTGTTTTTT. Translated, it gives CASSPPGQGNTGELFF.

The table lists this clone with a count of one. The J gene is TRBJ1-1, the V gene TRBV6-5; 8 nucleotides agree with TRBD1. From germline, CDR1 is MNHEY and CDR2 SVGAGI. Trimming took 1 base from V and 8 from J; bases not matched to a gene: 3. The CDR3 is made up of 13 amino acids. The CDR3 loop is CASSYWTGSEAFF. The CDR3 region has the DNA TGTGCCAGCAGTTACTGGACAGGGTCCGAAGCTTTCTTT.

V is TRBV18 and J is TRBJ2-1; D not resolved. The CDR3 sequence is 13 residues long. CDR1 is KGHSH and CDR2 is LQKENI in the germline V gene. Trimming took off 0 bases at V and 6 bases at J, with 6 bases between the two ends. The DNA of the CDR3 is TGTGCCAGCTCACCACCTATTAGCAATGAGCAGTTCTTC. Amino acids: CASSPPISNEQFF. The full variable domain, completed using reference TRBV18 and TRBJ2-1, is NAGVMQNPRHLVRRRGQEARLRCSPMKGHSHVYWYRQLPEEGLKFMVYLQKENIIDESGMPKERFSAEFPKEGPSILRIQQVVRGDSAAYFCASSPPISNEQFFGPGTRLTVL.

The V and J genes are TRBV2 and TRBJ2-6; tentatively, D is TRBD1 (6 bases). The germline gives CDR1 SNHLY, CDR2 FYNNEI. The V end lost 3 bases, the J end lost 3 bases, and 9 bases lay between the germline ends. The CDR3 is 15 amino acids. The CDR3 sequence: CASSDRQVGANVLTF. The DNA for the CDR3 is TGTGCCAGCAGTGATAGACAGGTTGGGGCCAACGTCCTGACTTTC.

The J gene is TRBJ1-5, the V gene TRBV9; D remains unclear. The CDR3 length is 16 residues. Looked up from germline, CDR1 is SGDLS and CDR2 is YYNGEE. V lost 1 base and J lost 5, with 16 bases in between. CDR3 DNA: TGTGCCAGCAGCGTATACCCCTACCCGGAGCATCAGCCCCAGCATTTT. This gives the protein CASSVYPYPEHQPQHF.

This clone was counted many times. CDR3 bases: TGTGCCAGCAGCTTCCGGGGGTCAGATACGCAGTATTTT. Its protein product is CASSFRGSDTQYF. The genes are TRBV7-9 and TRBJ2-3; TRBD2 might be the D (6 bases). Trimming took off 3 bases at V and 4 bases at J, with 8 bases between the two ends. Germline V gene lookup returns CDR1 SEHNR and CDR2 FQNEAQ (reference sequence). This CDR3 region has 13 residues.

This rearrangement joins TRBV6-1 to TRBJ2-1, with 10 bases fitting TRBD2. V gave up 7 bases and J gave up 6 bases; unmatched junction bases: 9. Germline values: CDR1 MNHNS, CDR2 SASEGT. This CDR3 has 15 residues. CDR3 sequence reads: CASTRGLAETNEQFF. CDR3 in DNA: TGTGCCAGCACACGAGGACTAGCGGAGACCAATGAGCAGTTCTTC.

DNA for the CDR3: TGTGCCAGCAGTTACCTTGCTAGGTGGGCCGGGGAGCTGTTTTTT. Its translation is CASSYLARWAGELFF. The chain joins TRBV6-5 to TRBJ2-2; D unclear. The CDR3 is 15 amino acids. Germline V gives CDR1 MNHEY, CDR2 SVGAGI. Between the trimmed V and J ends, which lost 2 bases and 6 bases, there was a span of 13 bases.

CDR3 sequence reads: CSCGQGSYNEQFF. The DNA for the CDR3 is TGCAGCTGCGGACAGGGCTCCTACAATGAGCAGTTCTTC. J is TRBJ2-1 and V is TRBV29-1; 8 positions agree with TRBD1. Per germline, CDR1 SQVTM and CDR2 ANQGSEA. The CDR3 contains 13 residues. V trimming: 8 bases; J trimming: 0 bases; junction bases outside the gene matches: 3.

The chain uses TRBV25-1 and TRBJ2-7; 12 positions agree with TRBD1. Germline V gives CDR1 MGHDK, CDR2 SYGVNS. The CDR3 contains 16 residues. V shed 6 bases and J 4 bases; nucleotides not matched to a gene: 10. The CDR3 nucleotides are TGTGCCAGCAGCAATAATCCGGGACAGGGGGCATACGAGCAGTACTTC. This codes for CASSNNPGQGAYEQYF.

This sequence joins TRBV4-2 and TRBJ1-1, with 9 bases aligning to TRBD1. The V segment lost 0 bases and the J segment 1 base; nucleotides outside the gene matches: 3. Germline CDR1 is LGHNA and CDR2 is YNFKEQ. The CDR3 is made up of 16 amino acids. CDR3 protein: CASSQDPGQGNTEAFF. The CDR3 DNA follows: TGTGCCAGCAGCCAAGATCCGGGACAGGGGAACACTGAAGCTTTCTTT.

The chain employs TRBV6-5 and TRBJ1-1; 12 bases align to TRBD1. Germline CDR1 is MNHEY and CDR2 is SVGAGI. The CDR3 extends over 14 amino acids. V shed 6 bases, J shed 4 bases, and the junction held 3 bases outside the gene matches. The DNA of the CDR3 is TGTGCCAGCAGCGGGACAGGGGGCCGCACTGAAGCTTTCTTT. Translated, it gives CASSGTGGRTEAFF.